The present TCR beta chain was sequenced within a study of molecular identifiers for immune sequencing clone quantification. The study, taken as a whole, reports: Underestimation of highly expanded clone sizes could arise where identical TCR molecules share a barcode. Researchers reportedly could pick up spiked Jurkat TCR RNA from one cell mixed into 1 million or so naive cells. Clones above 20 RNA copies contained over 97% of effector molecules but under 1% of naive ones.

From germline, CDR1 is LGHNA and CDR2 YSLEER. The CDR3 length is 16 residues. The V end lost 0 bases, the J end lost 2 bases, and 10 bases lay between the germline ends. A remark on this clonotype: The antigen remains undetermined.

TCRdb reprocessed the PCR reads with MiXCR, giving one entry per CDR3 protein. Seen here are more than 550,000 distinct CDR3 sequences, around 25% observed once, and the top ten hold 0.7% to 0.95%. Sequenced: naive CD8+ T cells from blood, with Jurkat cell RNA spiked in. Subset: FACS-sorted CD8+CD4-CCR7+CD45RA+ naive T cells. The TCR comes from a human donor in good health. Some libraries in this study had Jurkat cell RNA spiked in. The chain uses TRBV4-3 and TRBJ2-2; D is undetermined. The CDR3 bases are TGCGCCAGCAGCCAAGATGGGTCCATTAACACCGGGGAGCTGTTTTTT. This encodes CASSQDGSINTGELFF.